This T cell receptor (beta chain) was observed in a study of T-cell reconstitution after alpha-beta-depleted transplantation in children. The CDR3 extends over 13 amino acids. Trimming removed 1 base at V and 6 bases at J, with 11 bases between. Per the germline V gene, CDR1 is DFQATT and CDR2 is SNEGSKA (reference sequence). Unique molecular identifiers were incorporated during preparation of the TCRbeta library. MiXCR, run by TCRdb on the PCR reads, gives a single entry per CDR3 protein. The data show about 230,000 distinct CDR3 sequences, approximately 9.7% seen once. This clonotype was counted ten times or more.

V usage is TRBV20-1 and J usage is TRBJ2-3; a weak D match, TRBD1 (6 bases). Sample: PBMCs from the stem cell graft donor, taken from the stem cell graft. This TCR derives from a human donor who donated a stem cell graft to a child with SCID. The CDR3 loop is CSARGTVFDTQYF. The CDR3 DNA sequence: TGCAGTGCTAGAGGGACAGTGTTTGATACGCAGTATTTT.